The T cell receptor (beta chain) under discussion was sequenced for a study of CD8 T cells in Susac syndrome. RNA amounts of about 0.5 to 1 ug underwent reverse transcription with random hexamers. In TCRdb, the immunoSEQ multiplex PCR reads were re-called with MiXCR into one record per CDR3 protein. Of over 95,000 distinct CDR3 sequences in the sample, about 93% were seen once. The J segment lost 3 bases and the V segment lost 7 bases, leaving 7 bases of the junction unmatched. This CDR3 spans 15 amino acids. TEMRA cells were FACS-enriched and CD8+ and CD4+ T cells negatively isolated. Sequencing was done on a sample of CD4+ T cells from PBMCs. This TCR came from a human donor in good health. V and J are TRBV12-3 or TRBV12-4 and TRBJ2-1; 9 nucleotides align to TRBD1. The CDR3 sequence: CASTPGDRDYNEQFF. The CDR3 coding sequence is TGTGCCAGCACCCCGGGGGACAGGGACTACAATGAGCAGTTCTTC.